A single sample is the source of the 20 T cell receptor beta chains below, sequenced in a study of blood T cell repertoires in COVID-19. The assay was immunoSEQ multiplex PCR, and TCRdb's table has in-frame clones only and misses some. This sample has approximately 140,000 clones, with 81% found just once. Sample: peripheral blood. Receptor source: a human donor with acute or convalescent COVID-19. The donor label of this sample is uncertain.

The CDR3 coding sequence is TGTGCCAGCAGTTTATCGACTAGAACAGAGACCCAGTACTTC. Amino acids: CASSLSTRTETQYF. The rearrangement links TRBV27 to TRBJ2-5; TRBD2 might be the D (6 bases). Per the germline V gene, CDR1 is MNHEY and CDR2 is SMNVEV (reference sequence). Trimming cost V 0 bases and J 4 bases, with 9 bases left between them. The CDR3 has 14 amino acids.

The gene calls are TRBV6-5 and TRBJ2-1; TRBD1 might be the D (5 bases). Per the germline V gene, CDR1 is MNHEY and CDR2 is SVGAGI. V lost 8 bases, J lost 4 bases, and 12 bases lay in between. The CDR3 is 13 residues long. CDR3 nucleotide sequence: TGTGCCAGCTCCCTGGGGCGGTACAATGAGCAGTTCTTC. It translates to CASSLGRYNEQFF.

The chain uses TRBV7-2 and TRBJ1-1; D is uncertain. Trimming stripped 10 bases from V and 4 bases from J, with 16 bases between. Germline CDR1 reads SGHTA; CDR2 reads FQGNSA. The CDR3 loop spans 13 amino acids. CDR3 residues: CATAEWGGTEAFF. The CDR3 DNA reads as TGTGCCACAGCGGAGTGGGGAGGCACTGAAGCTTTCTTT.

V and J are TRBV7-8 and TRBJ1-2; TRBD1 might be the D (5 bases). This CDR3 is 15 amino acids long. V was cut by 5 bases and J by 0 bases, with 13 bases left in between. CDR1 and CDR2 from the germline V gene are SGHVS and FQNEAQ. The CDR3 coding sequence is TGTGCCAGCAGCCCGCGCGGGGCTTCTAACTATGGCTACACCTTC. This sequence encodes CASSPRGASNYGYTF.

The CDR3 bases are TGTGCCAGCAGTGACCAACAAAGCTATAATTCACCCCTCCACTTT. This encodes CASSDQQSYNSPLHF. J is TRBJ1-6 and V is TRBV6-1; no clear D. Deletions cut 3 bases from V and 3 bases from J, with 9 bases between. This CDR3 spans 15 amino acids. Per the germline V gene, CDR1 is MNHNS and CDR2 is SASEGT.

The chain is built from TRBV4-1 and TRBJ2-1; possibly TRBD1 for D (6 bases). From germline, CDR1 is MGHRA and CDR2 YSYEKL. CDR3 length: 13 residues. V lost 3 bases and J lost 10, with 13 bases in between. CDR3 loop: CASSQVQGLEQFF. The DNA of the CDR3 is TGCGCCAGCAGCCAGGTACAGGGTTTAGAGCAGTTCTTC.

V usage is TRBV2 and J usage is TRBJ1-5, with TRBD1 matching over 8 bases. The CDR3 loop spans 15 amino acids. Germline CDR1 SNHLY, CDR2 FYNNEI. V shed 2 bases and J 6 bases; nucleotides not matched to a gene: 6. CDR3 sequence reads: CASSENRGLFQPQHF. The CDR3 DNA is TGTGCCAGCAGTGAAAACAGGGGGTTGTTTCAGCCCCAGCATTTT.

The V and J genes are TRBV19 and TRBJ2-4, with a tentative D call TRBD1 (5 bases). V was cut by 5 bases and J by 0 bases, with 14 bases left in between. The CDR3 has 16 amino acids. Germline V gene data show CDR1 as LNHDA and CDR2 as SQIVND (reference sequence). The CDR3: CASSPRQYLAKNIQYF. The CDR3 DNA reads as TGTGCCAGTAGTCCCCGACAGTACTTAGCCAAAAACATTCAGTACTTC.

This rearrangement joins TRBV15 to TRBJ1-6, with a possible D match to TRBD1 (5 bases). The germline gives CDR1 LNHNV, CDR2 YYDKDF (reference sequence). The CDR3 totals 18 residues. The ends were cut back, 0 bases at V and 2 bases at J, with 14 bases in the middle. As DNA, the CDR3 is TGTGCCACCAGCAGAGATCTTCCCAGGGAAGCCTATAATTCACCCCTCCACTTT. Its protein is CATSRDLPREAYNSPLHF.

This clone turned up a few times. The rearrangement uses TRBV27 and TRBJ1-1; 8 bases map to TRBD1. CDR3 size: 13 residues. Losses at the gene ends were 5 bases for V and 8 bases for J; bases not matched to a gene: 7. Germline V gene lookup returns CDR1 MNHEY and CDR2 SMNVEV (reference sequence). CDR3 sequence (DNA): TGTGCCAGCAGTCCACGACAGGGGCACGAAGCTTTCTTT. As protein: CASSPRQGHEAFF.

The chain has TRBV14 and TRBJ2-3; TRBD1 might be the D (6 bases). The CDR3 totals 15 residues. V lost 4 bases and J lost 2, with 13 bases in between. The V gene's germline CDR1 is SGHDN and CDR2 FVKESK. CDR3 amino acids: CASSPPVGATDTQYF. In nucleotides, the CDR3 is TGTGCCAGCAGCCCCCCGGTGGGGGCCACAGATACGCAGTATTTT. Combining the CDR3 with reference TRBV14 and TRBJ2-3 gives the whole variable domain EAGVTQFPSHSVIEKGQTVTLRCDPISGHDNLYWYRRVMGKEIKFLLHFVKESKQDESGMPNNRFLAERTGGTYSTLKVQPAELEDSGVYFCASSPPVGATDTQYFGPGTRLTVL.

The rearrangement uses TRBV4-1 and TRBJ1-5, with 7 bases matching TRBD1. J was trimmed by 8 bases and V by 7 bases; bases with no gene match: 2. The CDR3 spans 11 residues. Germline assignment: CDR1 MGHRA and CDR2 YSYEKL. CDR3 sequence reads: CASIQGEPQHF. CDR3 in DNA: TGCGCCAGCATTCAGGGGGAGCCCCAGCATTTT.

V gene TRBV21-1 combines with J gene TRBJ2-7; the table's D call, TRBD1, was not checked against the DNA. TRBV21-1 is noted as a pseudogene. The CDR3 totals 16 residues. The CDR3 nucleotides read TGTGCCAGCAGCAATTTGGGTGGGACAGACACCTACGAGCAGTACTTC. As protein: CASSNLGGTDTYEQYF.

The table lists this clone with a count of one. The rearrangement uses TRBV30 and TRBJ1-1, with 8 bases identical to TRBD1. Germline V gene data show CDR1 as GTSNPN and CDR2 as SVGIG (reference sequence). The CDR3 runs to 15 residues. J lost 0 bases, V lost 2 bases, and 5 bases had no gene match. The CDR3, as DNA: TGTGCCTGGAGTCATACAGGGGGAATGAACACTGAAGCTTTCTTT. Translation gives CAWSHTGGMNTEAFF.

This chain uses TRBV2 with TRBJ1-6, with unresolved D. The V end lost 0 bases, the J end lost 0 bases, and 9 bases lay between the germline ends. The CDR3 extends over 17 amino acids. Germline V lookup: CDR1 SNHLY, CDR2 FYNNEI. The CDR3 bases are TGTGCCAGCAGTGAAGCCGACCGACTCTCCTATAATTCACCCCTCCACTTT. It is translated as CASSEADRLSYNSPLHF.

With respect to this clone: Other DNA sequences in this sample translate to the same CDR3. The rearrangement uses TRBV12-3 or TRBV12-4 and TRBJ1-1; 7 bases fit TRBD1. Unmatched junction bases numbered 1, after V lost 4 bases and J lost 5 bases. The CDR3 runs to 12 residues. CDR3 DNA: TGTGCCAGCAGTTCAGGGGGAACTGAAGCTTTCTTT. This encodes CASSSGGTEAFF.

The CDR3 DNA is TGTGCCAGCAGGATGACTACCGATGAGCAGTTCTTC. Its protein product is CASRMTTDEQFF. The chain links TRBV6-5 to TRBJ2-1, with D possibly being TRBD2 (5 bases). Per the germline V gene, CDR1 is MNHEY and CDR2 is SVGAGI. The CDR3 contains 12 residues. The V end lost 6 bases, the J end lost 8 bases, and 11 bases lay between the germline ends.

This chain connects TRBV5-4 to TRBJ1-3; no clear D gene. V lost 9 bases and J lost 0, with 13 bases in between. The germline gives CDR1 SGHNT, CDR2 YYREEE (reference sequence). CDR3 length equals 14 residues. As DNA, the CDR3 is TGTGCCACCTCTAACAGCTTCTCTGGAAACACCATATATTTT. This encodes CATSNSFSGNTIYF.

V and J are TRBV5-1 and TRBJ2-2; D perhaps matches TRBD2 (6 bases). The CDR3 consists of 15 residues. V was clipped by 4 bases and J by 5 bases, with 15 bases between them. Germline CDR1 reads SGHRS; CDR2 reads YFSETQ. In DNA, the CDR3 is TGCGCCAGCAGCCCCAAGGGGAGCGGGACCGGGGAGCTGTTTTTT. As protein: CASSPKGSGTGELFF. Together with reference TRBV5-1 and TRBJ2-2, the CDR3 gives the full variable domain: KAGVTQTPRYLIKTRGQQVTLSCSPISGHRSVSWYQQTPGQGLQFLFEYFSETQRNKGNFPGRFSGRQFSNSRSEMNVSTLELGDSALYLCASSPKGSGTGELFFGEGSRLTVL.

The genes are TRBV20-1 and TRBJ2-5; possibly TRBD2 for D (5 bases). The length of the CDR3 is 11 residues. The V end was cut by 5 bases, the J end by 3 bases, with 7 bases between. Germline loops: CDR1 DFQATT, CDR2 SNEGSKA (reference sequence). CDR3 sequence reads: CSAPREETQYF. CDR3 nucleotide sequence: TGCAGTGCTCCGCGGGAAGAGACCCAGTACTTC.